A selection of T cell receptor beta chains follows, all from one sample in a study of blood T cell repertoires in COVID-19. Only in-frame clones appear in the TCRdb table, and some are missing; sequencing was by immunoSEQ multiplex PCR. The data contain about 78,000 clones, roughly 88% of them singletons. Sequencing was carried out using peripheral blood. Receptor source: a woman aged 45-65 years in a cohort sampled during active COVID-19. Both conserved end residues are part of each CDR3. Each record gives: CDR3 protein, CDR3 DNA, D gene, V gene, J gene, clone size. D genes are given only for firm matches. Size is stated for part of the rows, as once, few or many counts, or as a class when the clone is expanded.

CDR3 protein: CASSQDKIRVAGETGELFF
CDR3 DNA: TGTGCCAGCAGCCAAGATAAAATCAGAGTAGCGGGAGAGACCGGGGAGCTGTTTTTT
D gene: TRBD2
V gene: TRBV4-2
J gene: TRBJ2-2
clone size: -

CDR3 protein: CASSDGTGEYNEQFF
CDR3 DNA: TGTGCCAGCAGTGACGGGACAGGGGAGTACAATGAGCAGTTCTTC
D gene: TRBD1
V gene: TRBV6-4
J gene: TRBJ2-1
clone size: -

CDR3 protein: CASSLQGAGNTIYF
CDR3 DNA: TGTGCCAGCAGTCTACAGGGGGCAGGAAACACCATATATTTT
D gene: TRBD1
V gene: TRBV2
J gene: TRBJ1-3
clone size: -

CDR3 protein: CASSPPGERDTEAFF
CDR3 DNA: TGTGCCAGCAGCCCTCCGGGGGAGCGGGACACTGAAGCTTTCTTT
D gene: -
V gene: TRBV5-4
J gene: TRBJ1-1
clone size: -

CDR3 protein: CASSQDESSGTGYEQYF
CDR3 DNA: TGTGCCAGCAGCCAAGATGAGAGTAGCGGGACCGGCTACGAGCAGTACTTC
D gene: TRBD2
V gene: TRBV4-2
J gene: TRBJ2-7
clone size: -

CDR3 protein: CASSPLGSDNEQFF
CDR3 DNA: TGTGCCAGCTCACCACTCGGGAGCGACAATGAGCAGTTCTTC
D gene: -
V gene: TRBV18
J gene: TRBJ2-1
clone size: -

CDR3 protein: CSVGGTGGRTGELFF
CDR3 DNA: TGCAGCGTTGGGGGGACAGGGGGCCGAACCGGGGAGCTGTTTTTT
D gene: TRBD1
V gene: TRBV29-1
J gene: TRBJ2-2
clone size: -

CDR3 protein: CSVAAENQPQHF
CDR3 DNA: TGCAGCGTTGCTGCAGAAAATCAGCCCCAGCATTTT
D gene: -
V gene: TRBV29-1
J gene: TRBJ1-5
clone size: -

CDR3 protein: CASSLESGRGEQFF
CDR3 DNA: TGTGCCAGCTCACTCGAAAGCGGGAGGGGAGAGCAGTTCTTC
D gene: TRBD2
V gene: TRBV18
J gene: TRBJ2-1
clone size: -

CDR3 protein: CASSVPGGGYTF
CDR3 DNA: TGTGCCAGCAGCGTACCGGGGGGTGGCTACACCTTC
D gene: -
V gene: TRBV9
J gene: TRBJ1-2
clone size: -

CDR3 protein: CASSSRWYRGNEQFF
CDR3 DNA: TGTGCCAGCAGTTCCCGGTGGTACAGGGGCAATGAGCAGTTCTTC
D gene: TRBD1
V gene: TRBV28
J gene: TRBJ2-1
clone size: -

CDR3 protein: CASSAGTGHEQYF
CDR3 DNA: TGTGCCAGTAGTGCGGGGACAGGCCACGAGCAGTACTTC
D gene: TRBD1
V gene: TRBV19
J gene: TRBJ2-7
clone size: -

CDR3 protein: CASSVGAGGHDEQFF
CDR3 DNA: TGTGCCAGCAGCGTAGGCGCCGGGGGGCATGATGAGCAGTTCTTC
D gene: -
V gene: TRBV9
J gene: TRBJ2-1
clone size: -

CDR3 protein: CASSQAGTLYSYEQYF
CDR3 DNA: TGTGCCAGCAGCCAGGCGGGGACCCTCTACTCCTACGAGCAGTACTTC
D gene: -
V gene: TRBV3-1/TRBV3-2
J gene: TRBJ2-7
clone size: -

CDR3 protein: CASSQIGRSSNQPQHF
CDR3 DNA: TGTGCCAGCAGCCAAATAGGCAGGTCGAGCAATCAGCCCCAGCATTTT
D gene: -
V gene: TRBV14
J gene: TRBJ1-5
clone size: once

CDR3 protein: CASHTQGANEQFF
CDR3 DNA: TGTGCCAGCCATACCCAGGGGGCGAATGAGCAGTTCTTC
D gene: TRBD1
V gene: TRBV27
J gene: TRBJ2-1
clone size: -

CDR3 protein: CASSPQGRGTDTQYF
CDR3 DNA: TGTGCCAGCAGCCCACAGGGCCGTGGCACAGATACGCAGTATTTT
D gene: -
V gene: TRBV7-3
J gene: TRBJ2-3
clone size: -

CDR3 protein: CASSFLAGTDTQYF
CDR3 DNA: TGTGCCAGCAGTTTTTTAGCGGGAACAGATACGCAGTATTTT
D gene: TRBD2
V gene: TRBV28
J gene: TRBJ2-3
clone size: -

CDR3 protein: CAISVSGTSSTDTQYF
CDR3 DNA: TGTGCCATCAGTGTCTCCGGGACATCTAGCACAGATACGCAGTATTTT
D gene: -
V gene: TRBV10-3
J gene: TRBJ2-3
clone size: -

CDR3 protein: CASSLRDRGYEQYF
CDR3 DNA: TGTGCCAGCAGTTTGAGGGACAGGGGGTACGAGCAGTACTTC
D gene: TRBD1
V gene: TRBV27
J gene: TRBJ2-7
clone size: few